The clone carrying this T cell receptor beta chain has a count of ten or more. This record comes from a study of T cells in Graves' hyperthyroidism and ophthalmopathy. Amplification of TCR beta CDR3 regions used RNA as the template. The primer set for the first-round RT-PCR of the TCR CDR3 was HTBI. TCRdb independently ran MiXCR on the multiplex PCR reads; one entry per CDR3 protein. The sample lists about 380,000 distinct CDR3 sequences; less than 15% were seen once. Trimming left V 5 bases short and J 7 bases short, with 12 bases between. The CDR3 spans 14 residues. Germline V gene lookup returns CDR1 MGHRA and CDR2 YSYEKL.

The source of this sequence is a man aged 30-40 years with Graves' hyperthyroidism that later progressed to Graves' ophthalmopathy. Sequences were obtained from blood. This rearrangement joins TRBV4-1 to TRBJ1-6, with D uncertain. The CDR3 is CASSDPARNSPLHF. The DNA of the CDR3 is TGCGCCAGCAGCGACCCGGCGAGAAATTCACCCCTCCACTTT.